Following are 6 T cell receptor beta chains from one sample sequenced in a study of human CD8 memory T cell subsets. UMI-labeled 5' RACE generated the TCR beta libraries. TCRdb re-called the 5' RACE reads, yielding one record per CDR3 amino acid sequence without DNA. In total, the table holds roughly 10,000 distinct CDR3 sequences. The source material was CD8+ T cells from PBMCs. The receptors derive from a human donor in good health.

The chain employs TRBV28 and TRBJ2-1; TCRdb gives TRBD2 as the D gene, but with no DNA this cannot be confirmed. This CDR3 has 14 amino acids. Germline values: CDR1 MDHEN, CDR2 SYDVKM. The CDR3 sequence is CASSWTSSGNEQFF.

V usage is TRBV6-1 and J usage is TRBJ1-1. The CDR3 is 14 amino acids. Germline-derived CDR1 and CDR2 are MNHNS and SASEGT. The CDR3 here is CASSEQVTNTEAFF.

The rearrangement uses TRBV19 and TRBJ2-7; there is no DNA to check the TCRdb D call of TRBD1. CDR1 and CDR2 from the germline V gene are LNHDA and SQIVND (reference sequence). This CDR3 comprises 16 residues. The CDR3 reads CASSIDWGTATYEQYF.

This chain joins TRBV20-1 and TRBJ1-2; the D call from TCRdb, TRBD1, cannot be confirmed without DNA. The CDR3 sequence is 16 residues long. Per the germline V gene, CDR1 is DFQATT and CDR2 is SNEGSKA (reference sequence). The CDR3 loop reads CSAEGPKPQGGYGYTF.

CDR3 protein: CASSLVIGNEQFF. The gene calls are TRBV5-1 and TRBJ2-1. Germline assignment: CDR1 SGHRS and CDR2 YFSETQ. CDR3 length: 13 amino acids.

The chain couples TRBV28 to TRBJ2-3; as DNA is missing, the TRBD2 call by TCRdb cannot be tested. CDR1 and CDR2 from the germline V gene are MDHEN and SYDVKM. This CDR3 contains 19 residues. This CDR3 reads CAISTGLAGGPVPTDTQYF.